One and the same sample provided the 11 T cell receptor beta chains below, sequenced in a study of blood T cell repertoires in COVID-19. Method: immunoSEQ multiplex PCR; TCRdb's copy keeps in-frame clones and lacks some. The table has 55,000 to 90,000 clones, about 80% seen once. The source material was peripheral blood. The source is a woman aged 55-70 years with acute or convalescent COVID-19.

This clone was picked up one time. The V and J genes are TRBV7-2 and TRBJ1-2, with 7 bases fitting TRBD1. Germline CDR1 SGHTA, CDR2 FQGNSA. Germline trimming cut 5 bases from V and 4 bases from J; bases unmatched to any gene: 7. This CDR3 has 14 amino acids. CDR3 DNA sequence: TGTGCCAGCAGCCTCCCCGGGACAGCCTATGGCTACACCTTC. It translates to CASSLPGTAYGYTF.

DNA of the CDR3: TGCGCCAGCAGCTTGGCCGGGACAGCGAACTACGAGCAGTACTTC. It yields the protein CASSLAGTANYEQYF. The J gene is TRBJ2-7, the V gene TRBV5-1; 7 bases are shared with TRBD1. Trimming at V came to 0 bases and at J to 3 bases, leaving 6 bases not matched to a gene. Germline CDR1 is SGHRS and CDR2 is YFSETQ. The CDR3 loop spans 15 amino acids. Full variable domain (missing parts from reference TRBV5-1 and TRBJ2-7): KAGVTQTPRYLIKTRGQQVTLSCSPISGHRSVSWYQQTPGQGLQFLFEYFSETQRNKGNFPGRFSGRQFSNSRSEMNVSTLELGDSALYLCASSLAGTANYEQYFGPGTRLTVT.

In this sample, this clone turned up once. The CDR3 sequence is CASSADYSQPQHF. The CDR3 DNA follows: TGTGCCAGCAGCGCGGACTACAGTCAGCCCCAGCATTTT. V gene TRBV7-2 combines with J gene TRBJ1-5; D is unclear. V gave up 5 bases and J gave up 6 bases, with 11 bases separating them. This CDR3 contains 13 residues. The germline V gene has CDR1 SGHTA and CDR2 FQGNSA.

The CDR3: CASSPVPLGGVEAFF. The CDR3 DNA sequence: TGTGCCAGCAGTCCCGTACCCCTCGGGGGAGTTGAAGCTTTCTTT. J is TRBJ1-1 and V is TRBV3-1 (or the pseudogene TRBV3-2), with TRBD1 as a possible D gene (5 bases). The germline V gene encodes CDR1 LGHDT and CDR2 YNNKEL (reference sequence). The CDR3 contains 15 residues. Deletions cut 6 bases from V and 7 bases from J, with 21 bases between.

The chain is built from TRBV11-2 and TRBJ2-3, with no clear D. The CDR3 is 13 amino acids. Germline CDR1 reads SGHAT; CDR2 reads FQNNGV. The V end lost 0 bases, the J end lost 2 bases, and 3 bases lay between the germline ends. CDR3 in amino acids: CASSLDLTDTQYF. CDR3 in DNA: TGTGCCAGCAGCTTAGACCTCACAGATACGCAGTATTTT.

The chain couples TRBV19 to TRBJ1-4, with D tentatively TRBD1 (5 bases). With 5 bases removed from V and 3 bases from J, the gap between germline ends came to 16 bases. Germline CDR1 reads LNHDA; CDR2 reads SQIVND (reference sequence). The CDR3 extends over 16 amino acids. CDR3 in amino acids: CASSVRQGTSNEKLFF. The CDR3 coding sequence is TGTGCCAGTAGTGTTCGTCAGGGTACATCTAATGAAAAACTGTTTTTT.

This chain connects TRBV18 to TRBJ2-2; unclear D gene. The CDR3 is 18 amino acids. The germline CDR1 and CDR2 sequences are KGHSH and LQKENI. V was shortened by 5 bases and J by 4 bases, with 23 bases between the two germline ends. CDR3 residues: CASSESGSSFAATGELFF. CDR3 in DNA: TGTGCCAGCTCAGAATCCGGGTCGTCCTTCGCGGCCACCGGGGAGCTGTTTTTT.

A few counts support this clone. V usage is TRBV6-5 and J usage is TRBJ1-2; 7 bases map to TRBD1. V gave up 1 base and J gave up 4 bases; unmatched junction bases: 9. The CDR3 sequence is 16 residues long. Germline assignment: CDR1 MNHEY and CDR2 SVGAGI. CDR3 residues: CASSYYRTGGSYGYTF. In nucleotides, the CDR3 is TGTGCCAGCAGTTACTATAGGACAGGAGGCAGCTATGGCTACACCTTC.

The chain has TRBV10-3 and TRBJ2-7, with 9 bases that match TRBD1. Germline assignment: CDR1 ENHRY and CDR2 SYGVKD. The CDR3 loop spans 14 amino acids. The V and J ends lost 3 bases and 6 bases, in that order; junction bases with no gene match: 6. This chain's CDR3 is CAISEVPGQGEQYF. CDR3 nucleotides: TGTGCCATCAGTGAAGTCCCGGGACAGGGCGAGCAGTACTTC.

This chain uses TRBV4-2 with TRBJ1-3; D not resolved. The germline CDR1 and CDR2 sequences are LGHNA and YNFKEQ. Trimming pared 0 bases from V and 2 bases from J, leaving 11 bases between. The CDR3 has 16 residues. Here the CDR3 DNA reads TGTGCCAGCAGCCAAGAAGCTACCCGCGCTGGAAACACCATATATTTT. The encoded protein is CASSQEATRAGNTIYF.

The chain recombines TRBV11-2 with TRBJ1-2; 7 bases agree with TRBD1. The CDR3 sequence is 14 residues long. V shed 5 bases and J 4 bases; nucleotides not matched to a gene: 7. CDR1 and CDR2 from the germline V gene are SGHAT and FQNNGV. The CDR3 bases are TGTGCCAGCAGCCCTAAGGACAGGCTCTATGGCTACACCTTC. This translates into CASSPKDRLYGYTF.